A single sample is the source of the 25 T cell receptor beta chains below, sequenced in a study of T-cell memory formation after mild COVID-19 (TCRdb year 2021). The method was 5' RACE. Instrument used: Illumina NovaSeq 6000. In TCRdb, the public reads were trimmed at Q25 with fastp and aligned with MiXCR, with productive beta chains retained. Each record represents a unique CDR3 protein, reported with the most common genes and DNA among its rows. The sample table records about 350,000 distinct CDR3 sequences; approximately 15% of these occur just once. The ten top clones hold 20% to 25% of the sample. What was sequenced was PBMCs or a T cell subset sorted from them (not recorded which). These receptors were obtained from a man between 18 and 35 years old who had mild COVID-19 (a few samples of this study predate the infection). The sample titles of this study are shuffled in the database, so cell type and time point are left out; the donor was told from shared clones.

The gene calls are TRBV5-1 and TRBJ1-5; 8 bases align to TRBD1. CDR3 length equals 14 residues. Germline CDR1 and CDR2: SGHRS and YFSETQ. V dropped 5 bases and J dropped 10; count of bases not matched to a gene: 11. The CDR3 is CASRMGDRGEPQHF. The CDR3 DNA is TGCGCCAGCAGGATGGGCGACAGGGGTGAACCCCAGCATTTT.

This clonotype was observed a few times. This chain uses TRBV4-3 with TRBJ2-5; D remains ambiguous. V was shortened by 0 bases and J by 5 bases, with 7 bases between the two germline ends. Germline CDR1 reads LGHNA; CDR2 reads YSLEER. CDR3 length: 13 amino acids. CDR3 DNA sequence: TGCGCCAGCAGCCAAGATACGAGGGAGACCCAGTACTTC. It encodes CASSQDTRETQYF.

This clonotype was seen many times. CDR3 sequence: CASSEGTGVSEQYF. CDR3 nucleotide sequence: TGTGCCAGCAGTGAGGGGACAGGTGTTTCCGAGCAGTACTTC. This chain links TRBV25-1 with TRBJ2-7; 8 bases are a match to TRBD1. V trimming: 3 bases; J trimming: 6 bases; junction bases outside the gene matches: 7. Germline V gives CDR1 MGHDK, CDR2 SYGVNS. CDR3 size: 14 residues.

This clonotype was counted only a few times. V gene TRBV29-1 combines with J gene TRBJ2-5; D perhaps matches TRBD2 (5 bases). Germline-derived CDR1 and CDR2 are SQVTM and ANQGSEA. The CDR3 spans 13 residues. The V end was cut by 0 bases, the J end by 5 bases, with 10 bases between. CDR3 amino acids: CSVEDLAGETQYF. The CDR3 DNA follows: TGCAGCGTTGAAGACCTAGCAGGCGAGACCCAGTACTTC.

This clonotype was observed at least ten times. The V call is TRBV5-4, the J call TRBJ2-2, with 8 bases matching TRBD2. This CDR3 spans 14 amino acids. Per the germline V gene, CDR1 is SGHNT and CDR2 is YYREEE (reference sequence). V trimming: 2 bases; J trimming: 7 bases; junction bases outside the gene matches: 4. The CDR3 is CASSLAGEIGELFF. The CDR3 region has the DNA TGTGCCAGCAGCTTAGCGGGGGAAATCGGGGAGCTGTTTTTT.

The V call is TRBV12-3 or TRBV12-4, the J call TRBJ2-6; D is possibly TRBD1 (6 bases). Trimming took 5 bases from V and 4 from J, leaving 12 bases between them. CDR3 length: 15 amino acids. Here the CDR3 reads CASSARGTGANVLTF. In DNA, the CDR3 is TGTGCCAGCAGTGCCAGGGGTACCGGGGCCAACGTCCTGACTTTC.

The sample holds a few counts of this clonotype. The chain employs TRBV6-2 or TRBV6-3 and TRBJ2-3; D may be TRBD1 (6 bases). This CDR3 contains 15 residues. Looked up from germline, CDR1 is MNHEY and CDR2 is SVGEGT. V was trimmed by 6 bases and J by 4 bases, leaving 17 bases between them. The CDR3 coding sequence is TGTGCCAGCAGCCTATATCTTCAGGGGCCAGATACGCAGTATTTT. The encoded protein is CASSLYLQGPDTQYF.

The chain employs TRBV5-1 and TRBJ1-2, with TRBD1 matching over 9 bases. Germline V CDR1 and CDR2: SGHRS, YFSETQ. With 4 bases clipped from V and 0 bases from J, the junction kept 10 bases outside the gene matches. This CDR3 region has 17 residues. CDR3 sequence (DNA): TGCGCCAGCAGCGGAACAGGGGGCCGCGGGGCTAACTATGGCTACACCTTC. This translates into CASSGTGGRGANYGYTF.

This clonotype came up a few times. This chain joins TRBV7-9 and TRBJ2-5, with D maybe TRBD2 (5 bases). Trimming left V 5 bases short and J 1 base short, with 23 bases between. CDR3 length: 18 amino acids. The germline CDR1 and CDR2 sequences are SEHNR and FQNEAQ (reference sequence). The CDR3 DNA follows: TGTGCCAGCAGCCCAGATCCGGGCCCTAGCCAACTCCAAGAGACCCAGTACTTC. Its translation: CASSPDPGPSQLQETQYF.

This clonotype came up a few times. The rearrangement joins TRBV6-5 to TRBJ2-7; no reliable D call. Germline V gene sequence: CDR1 MNHEY, CDR2 SVGAGI. This CDR3 spans 15 amino acids. Between the trimmed V and J ends, which lost 6 bases and 6 bases, there was a span of 21 bases. DNA of the CDR3: TGTGCCAGCAGATCCCGGCTATGGCCGACTGCCGAGCAGTACGTC. This encodes CASRSRLWPTAEQYV.

V is TRBV7-2 and J is TRBJ2-5; D gene unclear. With 8 bases removed from V and 1 base from J, the gap between germline ends came to 11 bases. CDR1 is SGHTA and CDR2 is FQGNSA in the germline V gene. The CDR3 has 13 residues. CDR3 amino acids: CASRRPSQETQYF. The CDR3, as DNA: TGTGCCAGCCGTCGACCCAGCCAAGAGACCCAGTACTTC.

This chain uses TRBV1 with TRBJ2-3; the D call of TRBD1 is as the table states it, not checked on the DNA. TRBV1 constitutes a pseudogene. The CDR3 length is 14 residues. The DNA of the CDR3 is TGCACCAGCAGAACAACGGGGGGCGCGGATACGCAGTATTTT. Translating it yields CTSRTTGGADTQYF.

This clonotype turned up a few times. The V call is TRBV9, the J call TRBJ2-1; D is undetermined. Germline V CDR1 and CDR2: SGDLS, YYNGEE. Trimming cost V 4 bases and J 0 bases, with 11 bases left between them. CDR3 length: 15 residues. Here the CDR3 DNA reads TGTGCCAGCAGCCCAGGACCAAGCTCCTACAATGAGCAGTTCTTC. Translating it yields CASSPGPSSYNEQFF.

This clonotype was found a few times. This chain links TRBV5-1 with TRBJ1-2; no clear D. The CDR3 runs to 11 residues. Between the trimmed V and J ends, which lost 4 bases and 13 bases, there was a span of 14 bases. Germline CDR1 is SGHRS and CDR2 is YFSETQ. For the CDR3, the DNA is TGCGCCAGCAGCAGCCAGACCGTTGTCACCTTC. Translated: CASSSQTVVTF. Full variable domain (outside the CDR3, taken from reference TRBV5-1 and TRBJ1-2): KAGVTQTPRYLIKTRGQQVTLSCSPISGHRSVSWYQQTPGQGLQFLFEYFSETQRNKGNFPGRFSGRQFSNSRSEMNVSTLELGDSALYLCASSSQTVVTFGSGTRLTVV.

This clonotype has at least ten counts. This chain connects TRBV9 to TRBJ2-3; D unresolved. The V and J ends lost 4 bases and 3 bases respectively, with 6 bases between them. Germline V gene sequence: CDR1 SGDLS, CDR2 YYNGEE. The length of the CDR3 is 12 residues. The CDR3 DNA follows: TGTGCCAGCAGCCCCTGGACAGATACGCAGTATTTT. Translated, it gives CASSPWTDTQYF.

This clonotype was seen more than once but under ten times. This chain joins TRBV7-8 and TRBJ2-5; the D is unclear. V was pared by 5 bases and J by 5 bases, with 24 bases between. In germline, CDR1 is SGHVS, CDR2 FQNEAQ. The length of the CDR3 is 17 residues. CDR3 coding DNA: TGTGCCAGCAGCCCCTTTGGGCGAGCGCTCATTCATGAGACCCAGTACTTC. It translates to CASSPFGRALIHETQYF.

This chain connects TRBV5-1 to TRBJ1-1; D is unresolved. CDR3 length equals 15 residues. Germline V CDR1 and CDR2: SGHRS, YFSETQ. The ends were cut back, 2 bases at V and 3 bases at J, with 14 bases in the middle. The DNA of the CDR3 is TGCGCCAGCAGCTTACGACTGGGATGGGACACTGAAGCTTTCTTT. This gives the protein CASSLRLGWDTEAFF.

This clonotype was recorded many times. V and J are TRBV14 and TRBJ2-5, with 12 bases lining up with TRBD2. This CDR3 is built from 17 residues. The germline V gene encodes CDR1 SGHDN and CDR2 FVKESK. Losses at the gene ends were 4 bases for V and 5 bases for J; bases not matched to a gene: 11. The CDR3 loop reads CASSPWTSGDWEETQYF. As DNA, the CDR3 is TGTGCCAGCAGCCCCTGGACTAGCGGGGACTGGGAGGAGACCCAGTACTTC.

The chain is built from TRBV7-2 and TRBJ2-1, with D hard to call. There are 13 residues in the CDR3. Germline values: CDR1 SGHTA, CDR2 FQGNSA. The ends were cut back, 1 base at V and 7 bases at J, with 8 bases in the middle. The CDR3 reads CASSLGSRNEQFF. Written as DNA, the CDR3 is TGTGCCAGCAGCTTAGGCAGCCGGAATGAGCAGTTCTTC.

The chain links TRBV28 to TRBJ1-2, with D hard to call. The germline V gene has CDR1 MDHEN and CDR2 SYDVKM. V lost 4 bases to trimming and J lost 8 bases, with 8 bases between them. The CDR3 consists of 11 residues. The CDR3, as DNA: TGTGCCAGCAGTTGGGGTTTCGGCTACACCTTC. This gives the protein CASSWGFGYTF.

Points on this clonotype: Germline and junction disagree at one end, which may indicate a read error. The rearrangement links TRBV6-2 or TRBV6-3 to TRBJ1-2; D uncertain. Germline-derived CDR1 and CDR2 are MNHEY and SVGEGT. The CDR3 length is 14 residues. For the CDR3, the DNA is TGTGCCAGCAGACGGGAGGGAGTGGCCTATGTCTACACCTTC. Its protein product is CASRREGVAYVYTF.

The CDR3 nucleotides read TGTGCCAGTACCCCCGGGGGCTCCTGGGATGAGCAGTTCTTC. Protein: CASTPGGSWDEQFF. This chain joins TRBV19 and TRBJ2-1; either TRBD1 or TRBD2 may fit D (6 bases each). This CDR3 has 14 amino acids. Germline CDR1 and CDR2: LNHDA and SQIVND (reference sequence). V was trimmed by 7 bases and J by 8 bases, leaving 18 bases between them.

Worth noting for this clonotype: The junction shows a germline mismatch at one end, possibly a read error. The chain has TRBV4-2 and TRBJ1-5; TRBD1 is a possible D gene (5 bases). The germline V gene has CDR1 LGHNA and CDR2 YNFKEQ. The CDR3 is made up of 16 amino acids. The CDR3, as DNA: TGTGCCAGCAGCCAAGATATTGGGGCTGGCAATCAGCCCAAGCATTTT. Translating it yields CASSQDIGAGNQPKHF.

In this sample, this clonotype turned up a few times. The chain has TRBV7-2 and TRBJ1-1; D is uncertain. Trimming pared 4 bases from V and 7 bases from J, leaving 10 bases between. Germline CDR1 reads SGHTA; CDR2 reads FQGNSA. This CDR3 region has 12 residues. The CDR3 protein is CASSSSRSEAFF. For the CDR3, the DNA is TGTGCCAGCAGCTCATCCCGGAGTGAAGCTTTCTTT.

The rearrangement links TRBV9 to TRBJ1-6, with D unclear. The V and J ends lost 3 bases and 6 bases respectively, with 7 bases between them. The CDR3 runs 13 residues. Per the germline V gene, CDR1 is SGDLS and CDR2 is YYNGEE. CDR3 DNA sequence: TGTGCCAGCAGCGAAACCGGTAATTCACCCCTCCACTTT. Protein: CASSETGNSPLHF.